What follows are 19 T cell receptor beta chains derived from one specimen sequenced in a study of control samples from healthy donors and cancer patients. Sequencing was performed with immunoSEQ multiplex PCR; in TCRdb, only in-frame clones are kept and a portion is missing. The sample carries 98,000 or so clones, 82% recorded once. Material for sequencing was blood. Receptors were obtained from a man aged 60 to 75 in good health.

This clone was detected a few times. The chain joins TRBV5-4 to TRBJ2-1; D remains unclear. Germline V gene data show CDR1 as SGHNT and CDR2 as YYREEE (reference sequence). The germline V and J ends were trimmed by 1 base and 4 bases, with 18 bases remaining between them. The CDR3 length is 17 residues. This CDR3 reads CASSLSLRTIKYNEQFF. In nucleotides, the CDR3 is TGTGCCAGCAGCTTGAGTCTGCGGACCATAAAATACAATGAGCAGTTCTTC.

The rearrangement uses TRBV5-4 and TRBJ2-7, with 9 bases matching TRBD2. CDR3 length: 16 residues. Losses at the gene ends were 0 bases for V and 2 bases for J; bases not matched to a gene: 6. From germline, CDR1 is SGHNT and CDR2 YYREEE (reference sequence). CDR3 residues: CASSLGAGGAPYEQYF. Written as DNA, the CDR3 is TGTGCCAGCAGCTTGGGGGCGGGGGGGGCCCCCTACGAGCAGTACTTC.

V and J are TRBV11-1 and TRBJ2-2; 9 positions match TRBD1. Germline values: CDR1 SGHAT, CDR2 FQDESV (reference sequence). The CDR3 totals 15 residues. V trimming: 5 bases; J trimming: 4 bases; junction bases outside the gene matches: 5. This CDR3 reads CASSGQGTGTGELFF. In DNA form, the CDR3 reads TGTGCCAGCAGCGGACAGGGGACGGGCACCGGGGAGCTGTTTTTT.

The chain's CDR3 is CASSPRQGYSYGYTF. In nucleotides, the CDR3 is TGTGCCAGCAGCCCAAGACAGGGGTATAGCTATGGCTACACCTTC. The chain joins TRBV7-8 to TRBJ1-2, with 8 bases that match TRBD1. CDR1 is SGHVS, CDR2 FQNEAQ, per germline. The trim removed 5 bases at V and 4 bases at J, leaving 9 bases unmatched. The CDR3 length is 15 residues.

CDR3 region: CASSQVPGGGGTQETQYF. The CDR3 DNA reads as TGTGCCAGCAGCCAAGTCCCAGGGGGGGGTGGAACACAAGAGACCCAGTACTTC. The rearrangement links TRBV3-1 (or the pseudogene TRBV3-2) to TRBJ2-5; the D call may be TRBD1 or TRBD2 (7 bases each). Per the germline V gene, CDR1 is LGHDT and CDR2 is YNNKEL (reference sequence). Trimming pared 1 base from V and 2 bases from J, leaving 20 bases between. This CDR3 is 18 amino acids long.

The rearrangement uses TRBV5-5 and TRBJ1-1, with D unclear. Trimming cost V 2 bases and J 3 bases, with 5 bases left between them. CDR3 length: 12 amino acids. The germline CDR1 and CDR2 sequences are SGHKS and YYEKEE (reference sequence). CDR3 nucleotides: TGTGCCAGCAGCTTTATGGACACTGAAGCTTTCTTT. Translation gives CASSFMDTEAFF.

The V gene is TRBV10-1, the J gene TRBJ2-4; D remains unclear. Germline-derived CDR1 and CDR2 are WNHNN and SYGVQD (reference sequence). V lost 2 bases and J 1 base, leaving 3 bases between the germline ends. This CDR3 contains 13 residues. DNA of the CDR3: TGCGCCAGCAGTGAGGGGGCCAAAAACATTCAGTACTTC. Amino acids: CASSEGAKNIQYF.

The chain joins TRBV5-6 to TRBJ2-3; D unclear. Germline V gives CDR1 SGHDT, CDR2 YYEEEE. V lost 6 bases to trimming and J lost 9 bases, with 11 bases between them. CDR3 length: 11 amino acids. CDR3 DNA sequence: TGTGCCAGCACTTCCGAGACCACGCAGTATTTT. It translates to CASTSETTQYF.

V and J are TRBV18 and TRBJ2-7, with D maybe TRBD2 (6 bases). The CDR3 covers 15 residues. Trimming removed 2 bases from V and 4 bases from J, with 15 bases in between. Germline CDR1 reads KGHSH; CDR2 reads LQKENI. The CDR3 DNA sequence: TGTGCCAGCTCACCAGCTGCTGGGGGGTCGTACGAGCAGTACTTC. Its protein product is CASSPAAGGSYEQYF.

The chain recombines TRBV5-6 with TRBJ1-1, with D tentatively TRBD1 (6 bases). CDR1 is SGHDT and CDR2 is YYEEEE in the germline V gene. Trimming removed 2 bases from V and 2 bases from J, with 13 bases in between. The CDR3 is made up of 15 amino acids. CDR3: CASSFSGTPNTEAFF. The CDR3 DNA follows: TGTGCCAGCAGCTTTTCCGGGACACCTAACACTGAAGCTTTCTTT.

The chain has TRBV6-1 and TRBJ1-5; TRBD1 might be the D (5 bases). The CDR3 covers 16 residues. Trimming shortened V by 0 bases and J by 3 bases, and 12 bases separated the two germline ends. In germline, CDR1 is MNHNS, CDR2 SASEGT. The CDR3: CASSEARGRTNQPQHF. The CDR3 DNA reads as TGTGCCAGCAGTGAAGCGCGGGGGAGGACCAATCAGCCCCAGCATTTT.

CDR3 sequence: CASSRVNSYNSPLHF. DNA of the CDR3: TGTGCCAGCAGTAGGGTTAACTCCTATAATTCACCCCTCCACTTT. The genes are TRBV28 and TRBJ1-6; no clear D gene. Germline CDR1 reads MDHEN; CDR2 reads SYDVKM. This CDR3 has 15 amino acids. Trimming shortened V by 5 bases and J by 0 bases, and 8 bases separated the two germline ends.

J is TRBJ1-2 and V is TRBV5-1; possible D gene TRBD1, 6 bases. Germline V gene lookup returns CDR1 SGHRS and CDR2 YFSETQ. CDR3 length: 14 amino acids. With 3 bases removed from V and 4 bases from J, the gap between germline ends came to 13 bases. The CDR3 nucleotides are TGCGCCAGCAGCTCAGAAGGACAGCGCTATGGCTACACCTTC. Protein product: CASSSEGQRYGYTF.

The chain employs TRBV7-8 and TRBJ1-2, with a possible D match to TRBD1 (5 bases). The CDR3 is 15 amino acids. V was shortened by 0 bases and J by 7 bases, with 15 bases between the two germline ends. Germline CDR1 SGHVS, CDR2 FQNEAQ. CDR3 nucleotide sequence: TGTGCCAGCAGCTTAGCACGGGTCGGGGGAAGTGGCTACACCTTC. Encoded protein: CASSLARVGGSGYTF. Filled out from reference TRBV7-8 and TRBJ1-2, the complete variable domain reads GAGVSQSPRYKVAKRGQDVALRCDPISGHVSLFWYQQALGQGPEFLTYFQNEAQLDKSGLPSDRFFAERPEGSVSTLKIQRTQQEDSAVYLCASSLARVGGSGYTFGSGTRLTVV.

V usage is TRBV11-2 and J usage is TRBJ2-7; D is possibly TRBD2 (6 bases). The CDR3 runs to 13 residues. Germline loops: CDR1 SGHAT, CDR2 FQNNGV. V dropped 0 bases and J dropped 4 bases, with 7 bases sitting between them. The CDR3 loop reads CASSLEAGYEQYF. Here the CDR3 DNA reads TGTGCCAGCAGCTTAGAGGCGGGGTACGAGCAGTACTTC. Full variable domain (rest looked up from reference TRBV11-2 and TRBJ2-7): EAGVAQSPRYKIIEKRQSVAFWCNPISGHATLYWYQQILGQGPKLLIQFQNNGVVDDSQLPKDRFSAERLKGVDSTLKIQPAKLEDSAVYLCASSLEAGYEQYFGPGTRLTVT.

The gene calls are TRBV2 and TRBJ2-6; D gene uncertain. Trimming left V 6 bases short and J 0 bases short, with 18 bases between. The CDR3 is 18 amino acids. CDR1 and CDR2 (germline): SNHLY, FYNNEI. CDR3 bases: TGTGCCAGCAGCGCCCCGGCAGCGACTCTCTCTGGGGCCAACGTCCTGACTTTC. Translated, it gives CASSAPAATLSGANVLTF.

The chain's CDR3 is CASSETSGGAWTDTQYF. CDR3 coding DNA: TGTGCCAGCAGTGAAACTAGCGGGGGGGCTTGGACAGATACGCAGTATTTT. This rearrangement joins TRBV6-4 to TRBJ2-3; TRBD2 matches 13 bases. The V segment lost 3 bases and the J segment 3 bases; nucleotides outside the gene matches: 6. Germline V gene sequence: CDR1 MRHNA, CDR2 SNTAGT. The CDR3 length is 17 residues.

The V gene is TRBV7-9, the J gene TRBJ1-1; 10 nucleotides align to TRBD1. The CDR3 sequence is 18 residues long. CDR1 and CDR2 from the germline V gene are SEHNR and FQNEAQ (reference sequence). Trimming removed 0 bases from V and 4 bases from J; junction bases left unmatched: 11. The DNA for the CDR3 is TGTGCCAGCAGCTTAGCGCAGTGGGACAGGGGTATGGGCACTGAAGCTTTCTTT. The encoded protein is CASSLAQWDRGMGTEAFF.

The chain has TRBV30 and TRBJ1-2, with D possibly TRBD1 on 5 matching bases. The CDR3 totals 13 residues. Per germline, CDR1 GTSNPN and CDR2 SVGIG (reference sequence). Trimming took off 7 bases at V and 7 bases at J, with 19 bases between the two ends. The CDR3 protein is CAYSVGAAVGYTF. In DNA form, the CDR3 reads TGTGCCTACTCTGTTGGGGCTGCGGTTGGCTACACCTTC.